The 15 T cell receptor beta chains reported below all come from one sample, sequenced in a study of a mutant IDH1 vaccine in newly diagnosed glioma. Antigens of these TCRs are unknown. Time point noted: week 5, during vaccination. Vaccination used 300 ug of mutant IDH1 20-mer peptide per dose, with topical imiquimod. The method was immunoSEQ multiplex PCR; TCRdb's version includes in-frame clones alone and lacks a portion of them. The sample lists tens of thousands of clones, approximately 80% occurring once. Specimen: PBMCs, collected from a glioma patient whose treatment included an IDH1 peptide vaccine. Every receptor here comes from a man aged 25 to 45 with glioma.

The rearrangement links TRBV29-1 to TRBJ2-3; the D is unclear. Germline CDR1 is SQVTM and CDR2 is ANQGSEA. V was clipped by 3 bases and J by 5 bases, with 6 bases between them. The CDR3 extends over 11 amino acids. CDR3 sequence reads: CSVEVGDTQYF. CDR3 bases: TGCAGCGTTGAGGTGGGAGATACGCAGTATTTT.

The chain is built from TRBV5-1 and TRBJ1-1; tentatively, D is TRBD1 (5 bases). Per the germline V gene, CDR1 is SGHRS and CDR2 is YFSETQ. V was cut by 4 bases and J by 5 bases, with 15 bases left in between. The CDR3 consists of 14 residues. This chain's CDR3 is CASSPTEGVTEAFF. For the CDR3, the DNA is TGCGCCAGCAGCCCGACAGAGGGAGTTACTGAAGCTTTCTTT.

The chain couples TRBV12-5 to TRBJ1-2; D is unclear. The length of the CDR3 is 14 residues. Germline CDR1 is LGHNT and CDR2 is FRNRAP. V shed 1 base and J shed 8 bases, with 14 bases lying between them. The CDR3, as DNA: TGTGCTAGTGGTTTGGACAACCAACTTCAGGGCTACACCTTC. Translating gives CASGLDNQLQGYTF.

The rearrangement links TRBV7-9 to TRBJ2-7; D is ambiguous. With 10 bases removed from V and 1 base from J, the gap between germline ends came to 8 bases. CDR3 length: 11 residues. The germline gives CDR1 SEHNR, CDR2 FQNEAQ (reference sequence). CDR3 nucleotide sequence: TGTGCCACTGGGTATTCCTACGAGCAGTACTTC. Encoded protein: CATGYSYEQYF.

V and J are TRBV6-5 and TRBJ2-7; 12 positions agree with TRBD2. CDR1 and CDR2 from the germline V gene are MNHEY and SVGAGI. The ends lost 2 bases at V and 4 bases at J; junction bases unmatched: 6. The CDR3 runs 16 residues. CDR3 DNA: TGTGCCAGCAGTTACGGGCTAGCGGGAGGGCCTTACGAGCAGTACTTC. Translating it yields CASSYGLAGGPYEQYF.

The chain recombines TRBV27 with TRBJ2-2, with a tentative D call TRBD1 (5 bases). CDR3 length: 14 amino acids. Germline V gene lookup returns CDR1 MNHEY and CDR2 SMNVEV (reference sequence). V lost 0 bases to trimming and J lost 4 bases, with 6 bases between them. The CDR3 is CASSLSRGTGELFF. The CDR3 nucleotides read TGTGCCAGCAGTTTATCAAGGGGCACCGGGGAGCTGTTTTTT.

The J gene is TRBJ1-1, the V gene TRBV7-2, with D perhaps TRBD1 (5 bases). CDR1 and CDR2 (germline): SGHTA, FQGNSA. The CDR3 totals 13 residues. V gave up 4 bases and J gave up 8 bases, with 14 bases separating them. The CDR3 protein is CASSSPGGGEAFF. The CDR3 region has the DNA TGTGCCAGCAGCTCCCCCGGTGGGGGGGAAGCTTTCTTT.

The chain carries TRBV5-8 and TRBJ1-6, with D unclear. There are 14 residues in the CDR3. Germline lookup yields CDR1 SGHTS and CDR2 YDEGEE. V gave up 4 bases and J gave up 7 bases, with 12 bases separating them. CDR3 residues: CASSHRVNNSPLHF. The DNA for the CDR3 is TGTGCCAGCAGCCATCGGGTGAACAATTCACCCCTCCACTTT.

The table lists this clone with a count of one. The rearrangement links TRBV7-2 to TRBJ1-5, with D unclear. This CDR3 is built from 17 residues. The V and J ends lost 2 bases and 1 base respectively, with 15 bases between them. CDR1 is SGHTA, CDR2 FQGNSA, per germline. The CDR3 sequence: CASSLLHLLVSNQPQHF. CDR3 in DNA: TGTGCCAGCAGCTTACTCCATCTATTAGTAAGCAATCAGCCCCAGCATTTT.

The chain joins TRBV19 to TRBJ2-7; D not resolved. V dropped 6 bases and J dropped 1 base, with 13 bases sitting between them. The CDR3 is 14 amino acids. The germline CDR1 and CDR2 sequences are LNHDA and SQIVND (reference sequence). The CDR3 loop reads CASRDLLGSYEQYF. CDR3 nucleotides: TGTGCCAGTAGGGACCTCTTGGGGTCCTACGAGCAGTACTTC.

The chain carries TRBV14 and TRBJ2-2; no clear D gene. The CDR3 consists of 15 residues. CDR1 is SGHDN, CDR2 FVKESK, per germline. V was clipped by 2 bases and J by 6 bases, with 13 bases between them. Here the CDR3 reads CASSQLGLPAGELFF. In DNA, the CDR3 is TGTGCCAGCAGCCAACTCGGTCTCCCGGCCGGGGAGCTGTTTTTT.

The chain links TRBV27 to TRBJ1-6; 7 nucleotides match TRBD1. Losses at the gene ends were 5 bases for V and 6 bases for J; bases not matched to a gene: 4. The CDR3 is 14 amino acids. Germline assignment: CDR1 MNHEY and CDR2 SMNVEV (reference sequence). The CDR3: CASSAGQINSPLHF. CDR3 nucleotide sequence: TGTGCCAGCAGTGCGGGACAGATTAATTCACCCCTCCACTTT.

The chain carries TRBV7-8 and TRBJ1-5, with D uncertain. The germline V gene has CDR1 SGHVS and CDR2 FQNEAQ. The CDR3 totals 16 residues. Trimming pared 2 bases from V and 6 bases from J, leaving 17 bases between. The CDR3 nucleotides are TGTGCCAGCAGCTTACCCGGGAAAGAAGATGGTCAGCCCCAGCATTTT. It encodes CASSLPGKEDGQPQHF.

The genes are TRBV10-3 and TRBJ1-5; TRBD1 aligns across 9 bases. CDR3 length: 15 residues. Germline V CDR1 and CDR2: ENHRY, SYGVKD. V lost 2 bases, J lost 5 bases, and 4 bases stayed unmatched. CDR3 sequence reads: CAISEGTGFDQPQHF. The DNA of the CDR3 is TGTGCCATCAGTGAGGGGACAGGGTTTGATCAGCCCCAGCATTTT.

The rearrangement joins TRBV27 to TRBJ1-2; 10 bases are shared with TRBD1. There are 17 residues in the CDR3. The V segment lost 4 bases and the J segment 2 bases; nucleotides outside the gene matches: 10. Germline CDR1 and CDR2: MNHEY and SMNVEV (reference sequence). This chain's CDR3 is CASSSKTGGAQNYGYTF. Written as DNA, the CDR3 is TGTGCCAGCAGTTCCAAGACAGGGGGCGCGCAAAACTATGGCTACACCTTC.